This T cell receptor beta chain was captured by sequencing in a study of blood T cell repertoires in COVID-19. In Cohort 3, a recovered donor had either two negative PCRs, clearance, or symptom resolution. The CDR3 is 14 residues long. Trimming removed 4 bases from V and 7 bases from J, with 14 bases in between. Looked up from germline, CDR1 is LGHDT and CDR2 is YNNKEL (reference sequence). The data were produced by immunoSEQ multiplex PCR, yet TCRdb's version contains in-frame clones alone and is incomplete. In the table there are 220,000 or so clones, about 84% of which are singletons. The rearrangement uses TRBV3-1 (or the pseudogene TRBV3-2) and TRBJ1-5; D may be TRBD1 (5 bases). The sample comprised PBMCs or T cells enriched from blood (not recorded which). The TCR comes from a woman aged 45-59 years who had recovered from COVID-19. This chain's CDR3 is CASSPRVFNQPQHF. The CDR3 region has the DNA TGTGCCAGCAGCCCCAGGGTTTTTAACCAGCCCCAGCATTTT.